This T cell receptor (beta chain) was sequenced in a study of graft-versus-host responses after intestinal transplantation. The method was immunoSEQ multiplex PCR; TCRdb's version includes in-frame clones alone and lacks a portion of them. Among some 7,600 clones listed, 85% to 95% were seen once. CDR1 and CDR2 from the germline V gene are MNHEY and SMNVEV (reference sequence). Trimming cost V 5 bases and J 4 bases; bases outside gene matches: 6. The CDR3 has 15 amino acids. The V call is TRBV27, the J call TRBJ2-5, with 11 bases identical to TRBD2. The sequencing here drew on PBMCs, taken just over 30 days after intestinal transplant. The sequence derives from a human patient who received an intestinal transplant, so some T cells may come from the graft donor. The chain's CDR3 is CASSLLLAGVETQYF. Here the CDR3 DNA reads TGTGCCAGCAGTCTCCTACTAGCGGGGGTAGAGACCCAGTACTTC.